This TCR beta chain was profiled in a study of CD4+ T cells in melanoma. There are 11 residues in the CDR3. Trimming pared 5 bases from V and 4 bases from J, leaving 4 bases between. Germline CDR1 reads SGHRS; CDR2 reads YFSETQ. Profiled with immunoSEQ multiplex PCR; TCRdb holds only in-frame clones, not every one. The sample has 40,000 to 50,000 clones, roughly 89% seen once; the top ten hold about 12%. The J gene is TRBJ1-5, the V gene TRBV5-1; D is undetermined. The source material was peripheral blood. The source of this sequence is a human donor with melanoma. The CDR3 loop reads CASRTNQPQHF. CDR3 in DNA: TGCGCCAGCAGGACAAATCAGCCCCAGCATTTT.